Below are 10 T cell receptor beta chains sequenced from a single sample in a study of T cell changes during pregnancy in multiple sclerosis. This table comes from immunoSEQ multiplex PCR, and its TCRdb copy is limited to in-frame clones, with some not included. The repertoire consists of 50,000 to 60,000 clones, with under 95% occurring once and the leading ten covering about 3.7%. The starting material was peripheral blood, obtained after pregnancy. Receptors were obtained from a female donor in good health, enrolled as a control in a pregnancy study.

The chain carries TRBV7-9 and TRBJ2-5; D is possibly TRBD2 (7 bases). Germline V gene lookup returns CDR1 SEHNR and CDR2 FQNEAQ (reference sequence). Trimming cost V 5 bases and J 5 bases, with 18 bases left between them. The CDR3 covers 15 residues. CDR3 sequence reads: CASSPAGGRLETQYF. The CDR3 bases are TGTGCCAGCAGCCCCGCCGGGGGGCGGTTGGAGACCCAGTACTTC.

V usage is TRBV4-3 and J usage is TRBJ2-6; maybe TRBD1 (6 bases). The CDR3 runs to 20 residues. The V end lost 0 bases, the J end lost 0 bases, and 18 bases lay between the germline ends. The germline CDR1 and CDR2 sequences are LGHNA and YSLEER. The CDR3 reads CASSQEVQGKGLSGANVLTF. The DNA of the CDR3 is TGCGCCAGCAGCCAAGAGGTTCAGGGGAAAGGCCTCTCTGGGGCCAACGTCCTGACTTTC.

The rearrangement joins TRBV7-9 to TRBJ2-5, with a tentative D call TRBD1 (7 bases). The CDR3 is 15 residues long. V lost 2 bases and J 2 bases, leaving 12 bases between the germline ends. Germline assignment: CDR1 SEHNR and CDR2 FQNEAQ (reference sequence). Here the CDR3 reads CASSLLAGGQETQYF. CDR3 coding DNA: TGTGCCAGCAGCTTATTGGCAGGGGGGCAAGAGACCCAGTACTTC.

This clone is a singleton in its sample. The chain is built from TRBV4-3 and TRBJ2-3; 7 nucleotides match TRBD1. CDR3 length: 16 residues. The junction had 7 bases not matched to a gene; V was cut back by 1 base and J by 3 bases. CDR1 and CDR2 (germline): LGHNA, YSLEER. The CDR3 DNA is TGCGCCAGCAGCCAAGGGAACAGGGGTAGGACAGATACGCAGTATTTT. It is translated as CASSQGNRGRTDTQYF.

This clone was detected a few times. Other DNA sequences in the sample encode the same CDR3. This chain links TRBV7-2 with TRBJ2-7; 7 positions match TRBD1. CDR1 is SGHTA and CDR2 is FQGNSA in the germline V gene. The CDR3 contains 13 residues. V trimming: 4 bases; J trimming: 5 bases; junction bases outside the gene matches: 5. CDR3 nucleotides: TGTGCCAGCAGCTCGACAGGGTTCGACGAGCAGTACTTC. It translates to CASSSTGFDEQYF.

The rearrangement joins TRBV18 to TRBJ2-7; 9 bases line up with TRBD1. Germline loops: CDR1 KGHSH, CDR2 LQKENI. Losses at the gene ends were 6 bases for V and 5 bases for J; bases not matched to a gene: 8. CDR3 size: 14 residues. Here the CDR3 reads CASSQQGARDEQYF. As DNA, the CDR3 is TGTGCCAGCTCGCAACAGGGGGCGCGGGACGAGCAGTACTTC.

The rearrangement joins TRBV19 to TRBJ2-3; 11 bases fit TRBD2. The germline V gene has CDR1 LNHDA and CDR2 SQIVND (reference sequence). This CDR3 contains 16 residues. V shed 5 bases, J shed 1 base, and the junction held 5 bases outside the gene matches. CDR3 loop: CASSDRLAGRTDTQYF. The CDR3 DNA reads as TGTGCCAGTAGTGACAGACTAGCGGGGCGCACAGATACGCAGTATTTT.

J is TRBJ1-3 and V is TRBV5-1; D might be TRBD1 (5 bases). The CDR3 runs 16 residues. The V end was cut by 0 bases, the J end by 3 bases, with 13 bases between. The germline gives CDR1 SGHRS, CDR2 YFSETQ. The DNA of the CDR3 is TGCGCCAGCAGCTTGGCAGGGCCAGGGTATGGAAACACCATATATTTT. Amino acid sequence: CASSLAGPGYGNTIYF. The full variable domain, completed using reference TRBV5-1 and TRBJ1-3, is KAGVTQTPRYLIKTRGQQVTLSCSPISGHRSVSWYQQTPGQGLQFLFEYFSETQRNKGNFPGRFSGRQFSNSRSEMNVSTLELGDSALYLCASSLAGPGYGNTIYFGEGSWLTVV.

The chain has TRBV27 and TRBJ1-6; D perhaps matches TRBD1 (6 bases). The CDR3 contains 15 residues. The germline V and J ends were trimmed by 7 bases and 2 bases, with 12 bases remaining between them. The germline V gene encodes CDR1 MNHEY and CDR2 SMNVEV (reference sequence). The CDR3 spells CASTLRDTYNSPLHF. The CDR3, as DNA: TGTGCCAGCACCCTCCGGGACACCTATAATTCACCCCTCCACTTT.

The gene calls are TRBV29-1 and TRBJ2-3; 7 bases align to TRBD2. The germline V gene encodes CDR1 SQVTM and CDR2 ANQGSEA. The V gene end was trimmed by 4 bases and the J gene end by 2 bases; junction bases not matched to a gene: 3. This CDR3 contains 13 residues. The CDR3 bases are TGCAGCGTTGGGGGGGGACCCACAGATACGCAGTATTTT. As protein: CSVGGGPTDTQYF.